This TCR beta chain comes out of a study of identical twins. Study-wide results and caveats: The more abundant beta clonotypes in cord blood had fewer insertions, and memory repertoires did not show this.

This CDR3 region has 13 residues. The V gene's germline CDR1 is MGHRA and CDR2 YSYEKL. V dropped 2 bases and J dropped 5 bases, with 9 bases sitting between them. This clonotype was observed a handful of times. The antigen remains unidentified. TCRdb re-called the 5' RACE reads through MiXCR, storing one row per CDR3 protein. The sample yields 1.5 million to 2 million distinct CDR3 sequences, about 30% seen once. The TCR was taken from a newborn girl in good health. Source material: cord blood. The chain links TRBV4-1 to TRBJ2-5, with D hard to call. This chain's CDR3 is CASSQIVGETQYF. In DNA, the CDR3 is TGCGCCAGCAGCCAAATTGTAGGGGAGACCCAGTACTTC.